Frequency places the clone carrying this TCR beta chain as medium-sized. The data were taken from a study of human CD8 memory T cell subsets. Germline lookup yields CDR1 KGHSH and CDR2 LQKENI. This CDR3 is built from 16 residues. Sequencing libraries of TCR beta were made by UMI-labeled 5' RACE. TCRdb re-called the 5' RACE reads and shows each CDR3 protein once, DNA omitted. In all, the sample yields 10,000 to 11,000 distinct CDR3 sequences. This receptor was obtained from a human donor in good health. Sample: CD8+ stem-like memory T cells (TSCM and TCM) sorted from PBMCs. As for subset: stem-like memory CD8 T cells (TSTEM), CCR7+ PD-1- TIGIT-. The rearrangement uses TRBV18 and TRBJ2-3; absent DNA, TCRdb's TRBD2 call cannot be checked. The CDR3 sequence is CASSPPTGGAPDTQYF.